This entry lists 10 T cell receptor beta chains sequenced from one sample in a study of cytomegalovirus exposure and HLA in healthy donors (dated by TCRdb to between 2016 and 2019). Library preparation used the immunoSEQ multiplex PCR assay. TCRdb mirrors the immuneACCESS table, restricted to in-frame sequences. Some clones are absent from its copies; in checked studies, under half trace to an unresolved V gene, and the reason for the others is unknown. In all, the sample holds tens of thousands of clones, and 90% to 95% of those were seen once. The ten largest clones capture approximately 4.5% of the sample. What was sequenced was PBMCs. The receptors were sampled from a man aged 18 to 35 in good health and CMV-seropositive.

The chain links TRBV6-6 to TRBJ2-1; D remains ambiguous. Trimming took 1 base from V and 5 from J, leaving 6 bases between them. This CDR3 contains 13 residues. The V gene's germline CDR1 is MNHNY and CDR2 SVGAGI (reference sequence). DNA of the CDR3: TGTGCCAGCAGTTACTTCTATAACAATGAGCAGTTCTTC. This translates into CASSYFYNNEQFF.

This rearrangement joins TRBV2 to TRBJ2-5, with 8 bases lining up with TRBD2. The J segment lost 2 bases and the V segment lost 3 bases, leaving 14 bases of the junction unmatched. Germline V CDR1 and CDR2: SNHLY, FYNNEI. The CDR3 is 18 amino acids. CDR3 coding DNA: TGTGCCAGCAGTGATAGATTAGGGAGGCGGGGGGATCAAGAGACCCAGTACTTC. Residues: CASSDRLGRRGDQETQYF.

The V gene is TRBV28, the J gene TRBJ1-1; 7 positions agree with TRBD1. CDR1 is MDHEN, CDR2 SYDVKM, per germline. The V and J ends lost 5 bases and 1 base, in that order; junction bases with no gene match: 10. This CDR3 has 16 amino acids. The CDR3 spells CASSPTGDFENTEAFF. CDR3 bases: TGTGCCAGCAGTCCAACAGGGGATTTTGAGAACACTGAAGCTTTCTTT.

The J gene is TRBJ1-5, the V gene TRBV28, with D possibly being TRBD1 (5 bases). The CDR3 extends over 18 amino acids. V lost 4 bases and J 4 bases, leaving 23 bases between the germline ends. Germline-derived CDR1 and CDR2 are MDHEN and SYDVKM. CDR3 in amino acids: CASSSLPREVPKNQPQHF. The CDR3 DNA reads as TGTGCCAGCAGTTCTCTCCCCAGGGAAGTGCCCAAAAATCAGCCCCAGCATTTT.

J is TRBJ2-3 and V is TRBV6-5, with D possibly matching TRBD2 (6 bases). V was trimmed by 6 bases and J by 11 bases, leaving 15 bases between them. Germline CDR1 reads MNHEY; CDR2 reads SVGAGI. This CDR3 spans 12 amino acids. This chain's CDR3 is CASRIRGGKQYF. CDR3 nucleotide sequence: TGTGCCAGCAGAATCCGCGGAGGGAAGCAGTATTTT.

The DNA of the CDR3 is TGTGCCAGCAGTTTATCGGTTCTCCGATACTACGAGCAGTACTTC. It translates to CASSLSVLRYYEQYF. This sequence joins TRBV28 and TRBJ2-7; no clear D. CDR1 MDHEN and CDR2 SYDVKM come from the germline V gene. The CDR3 runs to 15 residues. With 1 base removed from V and 3 bases from J, the gap between germline ends came to 13 bases.

The chain combines TRBV9 with TRBJ2-3; the D is unclear. Germline V gives CDR1 SGDLS, CDR2 YYNGEE. V gave up 2 bases and J gave up 0 bases, with 4 bases separating them. The CDR3 length is 13 residues. The CDR3 region has the DNA TGTGCCAGCAGCGTCACTAGCACAGATACGCAGTATTTT. Translated, it gives CASSVTSTDTQYF.

The V gene is TRBV5-4, the J gene TRBJ1-3; 7 nucleotides align to TRBD1. CDR1 is SGHNT and CDR2 is YYREEE in the germline V gene (reference sequence). The CDR3 is 16 amino acids. J was trimmed by 2 bases and V by 2 bases; bases with no gene match: 7. For the CDR3, the DNA is TGTGCCAGCAGCTTACAGGGGCCTGACGCTGGAAACACCATATATTTT. This encodes CASSLQGPDAGNTIYF.

This chain uses TRBV12-2 with TRBJ1-2; the table's D call TRBD1 went unverified against the DNA. TRBV12-2 is shown as a pseudogene. The CDR3 spans 16 residues. CDR3 amino acids: CASRGVATGFCYGYTF. The CDR3 region has the DNA TGTGCAAGTCGCGGAGTAGCGACAGGGTTTTGCTATGGCTACACCTTC.

The rearrangement links TRBV2 to TRBJ1-5, with D possibly being TRBD1 (5 bases). Per germline, CDR1 SNHLY and CDR2 FYNNEI. CDR3 size: 15 residues. Trimming cost V 6 bases and J 0 bases, with 12 bases left between them. CDR3 coding DNA: TGTGCCAGCAGGAAGGGGACTAATAGCAATCAGCCCCAGCATTTT. Its protein is CASRKGTNSNQPQHF.